This is a list of T cell receptor beta chains from one sample in a study of blood T cell repertoires in COVID-19. Generated by immunoSEQ multiplex PCR, the TCRdb table keeps only in-frame clones and is missing some. The table shows about 86,000 clones, with about 89% occurring only once. The specimen sequenced was peripheral blood. These receptors all stem from a human donor in a cohort sampled during active COVID-19. The CDR3 runs from the conserved cysteine through the conserved F or W.

j_call: TRBJ1-4; cdr3_length: 14; v_call: TRBV6-6; cdr3_aa: CASRLQGGNEKLFF
j_call: TRBJ2-1; cdr3_length: 20; v_call: TRBV29-1; cdr3_aa: CSVEASGTSAKVHLDDEQFF
j_call: TRBJ2-1; cdr3_length: 15; v_call: TRBV7-9; cdr3_aa: CASSLDLAGTNEQFF
j_call: TRBJ2-2; cdr3_length: 19; v_call: TRBV5-5; cdr3_aa: CASSWGLGSGRRSTGELFF
j_call: TRBJ1-1; cdr3_length: 16; v_call: TRBV6-5; cdr3_aa: CASSYSGQGLNTEAFF
j_call: TRBJ2-1; cdr3_length: 15; v_call: TRBV5-1; cdr3_aa: CASSPGLAGPNEQFF
j_call: TRBJ1-2; cdr3_length: 11; v_call: TRBV5-4; cdr3_aa: CASSFDRDLRF
j_call: TRBJ2-1; cdr3_length: 15; v_call: TRBV10-3; cdr3_aa: CAISEEGEVGNEQFF
j_call: TRBJ2-1; cdr3_length: 15; v_call: TRBV27; cdr3_aa: CASRSTGVGYNEQFF
j_call: TRBJ1-5; cdr3_length: 13; v_call: TRBV28; cdr3_aa: CASRGQEDQPQHF
j_call: TRBJ2-5; cdr3_length: 14; v_call: TRBV19; cdr3_aa: CASTGTGHQETQYF
j_call: TRBJ1-1; cdr3_length: 14; v_call: TRBV24-1; cdr3_aa: CAVRDRGENTEAFF
j_call: TRBJ2-7; cdr3_length: 15; v_call: TRBV5-1; cdr3_aa: CASSLGGTGGYEQYF